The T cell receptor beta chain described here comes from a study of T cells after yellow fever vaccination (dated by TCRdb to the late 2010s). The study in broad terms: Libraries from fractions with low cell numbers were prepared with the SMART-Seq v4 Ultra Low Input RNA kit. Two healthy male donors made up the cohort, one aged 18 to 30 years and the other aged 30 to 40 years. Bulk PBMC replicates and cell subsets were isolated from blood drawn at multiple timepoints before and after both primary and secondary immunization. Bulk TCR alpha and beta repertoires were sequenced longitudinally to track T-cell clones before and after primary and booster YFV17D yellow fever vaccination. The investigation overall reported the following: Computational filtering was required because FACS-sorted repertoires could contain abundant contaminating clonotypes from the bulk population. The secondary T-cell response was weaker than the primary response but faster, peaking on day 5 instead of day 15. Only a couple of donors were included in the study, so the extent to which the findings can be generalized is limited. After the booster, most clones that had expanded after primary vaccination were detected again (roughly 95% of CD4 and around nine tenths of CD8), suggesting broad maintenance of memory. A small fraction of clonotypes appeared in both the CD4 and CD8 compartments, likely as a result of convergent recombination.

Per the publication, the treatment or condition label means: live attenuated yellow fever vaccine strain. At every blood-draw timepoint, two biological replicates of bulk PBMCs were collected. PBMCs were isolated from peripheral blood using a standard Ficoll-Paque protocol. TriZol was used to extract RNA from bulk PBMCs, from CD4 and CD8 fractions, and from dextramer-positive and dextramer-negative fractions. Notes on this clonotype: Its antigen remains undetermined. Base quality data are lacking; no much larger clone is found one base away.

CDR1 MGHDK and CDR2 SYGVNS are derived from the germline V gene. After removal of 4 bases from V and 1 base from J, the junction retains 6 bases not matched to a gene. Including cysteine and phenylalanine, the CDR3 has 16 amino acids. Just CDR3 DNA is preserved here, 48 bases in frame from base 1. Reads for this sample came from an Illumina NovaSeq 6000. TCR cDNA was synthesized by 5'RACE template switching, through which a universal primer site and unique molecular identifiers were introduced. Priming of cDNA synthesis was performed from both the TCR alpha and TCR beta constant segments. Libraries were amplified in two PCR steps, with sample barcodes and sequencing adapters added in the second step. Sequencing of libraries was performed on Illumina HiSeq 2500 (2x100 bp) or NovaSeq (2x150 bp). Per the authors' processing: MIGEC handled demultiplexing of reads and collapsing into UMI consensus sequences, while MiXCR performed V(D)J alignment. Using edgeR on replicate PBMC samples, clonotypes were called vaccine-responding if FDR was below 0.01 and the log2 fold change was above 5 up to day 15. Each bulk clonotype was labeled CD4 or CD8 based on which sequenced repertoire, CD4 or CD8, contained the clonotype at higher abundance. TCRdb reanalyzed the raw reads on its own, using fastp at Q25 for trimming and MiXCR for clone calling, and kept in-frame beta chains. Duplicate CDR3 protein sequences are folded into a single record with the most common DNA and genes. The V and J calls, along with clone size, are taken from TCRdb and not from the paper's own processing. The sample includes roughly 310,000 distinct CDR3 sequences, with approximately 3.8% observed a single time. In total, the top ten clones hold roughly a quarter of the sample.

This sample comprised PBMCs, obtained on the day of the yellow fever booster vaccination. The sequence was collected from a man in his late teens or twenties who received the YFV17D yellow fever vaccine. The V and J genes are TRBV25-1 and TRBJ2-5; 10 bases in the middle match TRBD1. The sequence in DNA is TGTGCCAGCAGTGCTACGGGACAGGGGCTCCAAGAGACCCAGTACTTC. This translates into CASSATGQGLQETQYF. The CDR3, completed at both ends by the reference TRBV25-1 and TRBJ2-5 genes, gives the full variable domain EADIYQTPRYLVIGTGKKITLECSQTMGHDKMYWYQQDPGMELHLIHYSYGVNSTEKGDLSSESTVSRIRTEHFPLTLESARPSHTSQYLCASSATGQGLQETQYFGPGTRLLVL.